The clone carrying this TCR beta chain has just a few counts. The data stem from a study of control samples from healthy donors and cancer patients. Deletions cut 1 base from V and 8 bases from J, with 4 bases between. The CDR3 length is 12 residues. The germline gives CDR1 SGHTS, CDR2 YDEGEE. Assay used: immunoSEQ multiplex PCR; TCRdb lists only in-frame clones, some missing. The sample has roughly 29,000 clones; 70% to 90% are singletons. The chain uses TRBV5-8 and TRBJ1-6; D gene ambiguous. The receptor was derived from a female donor with melanoma. Input material: formalin-fixed, paraffin-embedded tissue. As DNA, the CDR3 is TGTGCCAGCAGCTTGCTCTATTCACCCCTCCACTTT. This codes for CASSLLYSPLHF.